This passage covers 31 T cell receptor beta chains from one sample sequenced in a study of blood T cell repertoires in COVID-19. The data were produced by immunoSEQ multiplex PCR, yet TCRdb's version contains in-frame clones alone and is incomplete. Seen here are about 160,000 clones, around 80% observed once, and the top ten hold about 3.7%. Sequencing was carried out using PBMCs or T cells enriched from blood (not recorded which). The origin of the receptors is a woman aged 60 to 75 who had recovered from COVID-19.

The chain has TRBV10-1 and TRBJ1-2; 7 nucleotides agree with TRBD1. Germline values: CDR1 WNHNN, CDR2 SYGVQD (reference sequence). V trimming: 7 bases; J trimming: 0 bases; junction bases outside the gene matches: 8. The CDR3 sequence is 15 residues long. The CDR3 DNA sequence: TGCGCCAGCAACAGGGGCCCCTACCCTAACTATGGCTACACCTTC. It translates to CASNRGPYPNYGYTF.

The chain has TRBV6-5 and TRBJ1-1; D gene uncertain. Trimming removed 2 bases from V and 4 bases from J, with 11 bases in between. The CDR3 runs 14 residues. From germline, CDR1 is MNHEY and CDR2 SVGAGI. DNA of the CDR3: TGTGCCAGCAGTTACCGAGAGGGCGGCACTGAAGCTTTCTTT. This encodes CASSYREGGTEAFF.

This chain connects TRBV19 to TRBJ2-1; 7 bases line up with TRBD1. Looked up from germline, CDR1 is LNHDA and CDR2 is SQIVND (reference sequence). V lost 6 bases to trimming and J lost 6 bases; unmatched junction nucleotides: 5. This CDR3 contains 13 residues. CDR3 in DNA: TGTGCCAGTAGCCCGACAGGGATCAATGAGCAGTTCTTC. As protein: CASSPTGINEQFF.

The V gene is TRBV10-3, the J gene TRBJ2-7, with D possibly matching TRBD2 (6 bases). Between the trimmed V and J ends, which lost 8 bases and 5 bases, there was a span of 13 bases. The germline V gene encodes CDR1 ENHRY and CDR2 SYGVKD. The CDR3 extends over 12 amino acids. The CDR3 is CAIGGETNEQYF. CDR3 in DNA: TGTGCCATCGGCGGGGAAACGAACGAGCAGTACTTC.

The J gene is TRBJ2-1, the V gene TRBV9; D ambiguous. Germline V CDR1 and CDR2: SGDLS, YYNGEE. The germline V and J ends were trimmed by 0 bases and 0 bases, with 7 bases remaining between them. The CDR3 sequence is 15 residues long. CDR3 residues: CASSVAVSSYNEQFF. CDR3 DNA: TGTGCCAGCAGCGTAGCTGTGAGCTCCTACAATGAGCAGTTCTTC. The whole variable domain, remainder taken from reference TRBV9 and TRBJ2-1, is DSGVTQTPKHLITATGQRVTLRCSPRSGDLSVYWYQQSLDQGLQFLIQYYNGEERAKGNILERFSAQQFPDLHSELNLSSLELGDSALYFCASSVAVSSYNEQFFGPGTRLTVL.

The V call is TRBV6-5, the J call TRBJ1-4, with TRBD1 matching 8 bases. Trimming took 4 bases from V and 7 from J; bases not matched to a gene: 5. CDR1 and CDR2 from the germline V gene are MNHEY and SVGAGI. This CDR3 has 14 amino acids. This CDR3 is CASSFDRGSEKLFF. For the CDR3, the DNA is TGTGCCAGCAGTTTCGACAGGGGTTCTGAAAAACTGTTTTTT.

The rearrangement uses TRBV13 and TRBJ1-3, with unresolved D. The germline gives CDR1 PRHDT, CDR2 FYEKMQ (reference sequence). The V end was cut by 1 base, the J end by 3 bases, with 7 bases between. This CDR3 has 14 residues. The CDR3 reads CASSLVGFGNTIYF. CDR3 DNA sequence: TGTGCCAGCAGCTTAGTCGGGTTTGGAAACACCATATATTTT.

The V and J genes are TRBV11-3 and TRBJ1-2; D possibly corresponds to TRBD1 (5 bases). This CDR3 contains 17 residues. Germline values: CDR1 SGHNT, CDR2 YENEEA. V lost 6 bases, J lost 8 bases, and 28 bases lay in between. CDR3 DNA sequence: TGTGCCAGCAGGTTCTTCTCCAGGGTTTCACCCATTATAGGCTACACCTTC. This translates into CASRFFSRVSPIIGYTF.

The chain is built from TRBV5-1 and TRBJ2-7; 11 bases agree with TRBD1. Germline assignment: CDR1 SGHRS and CDR2 YFSETQ. CDR3 length: 15 residues. After removal of 3 bases from V and 7 bases from J, the junction contained 9 bases not matched to a gene. CDR3 DNA: TGCGCCAGCAGCTCTCCGGGACAGGGGGTTGGAGAGCAGTACTTC. Its translation is CASSSPGQGVGEQYF.

The chain recombines TRBV6-5 with TRBJ2-1; 10 bases agree with TRBD2. The junction had 5 bases not matched to a gene; V was cut back by 6 bases and J by 3 bases. Germline V gene lookup returns CDR1 MNHEY and CDR2 SVGAGI. This CDR3 is 15 amino acids long. The CDR3: CASSRIAGGYNEQFF. CDR3 DNA: TGTGCCAGCAGCCGCATAGCGGGGGGCTACAATGAGCAGTTCTTC.

V and J are TRBV7-3 and TRBJ1-1; 8 bases map to TRBD1. The CDR3 spans 15 residues. Trimming took 5 bases from V and 4 from J; bases not matched to a gene: 9. Germline lookup yields CDR1 SGHTA and CDR2 FQGTGA. The CDR3 DNA is TGTGCCAGCAGCAGGACAGGGAGAGGGATCACTGAAGCTTTCTTT. Its translation is CASSRTGRGITEAFF.

The chain uses TRBV27 and TRBJ2-5, with a weak D call TRBD1 (5 bases). V was clipped by 5 bases and J by 3 bases, with 22 bases between them. The germline V gene encodes CDR1 MNHEY and CDR2 SMNVEV (reference sequence). The CDR3 contains 17 residues. CDR3 in DNA: TGTGCCAGCAGTCGAAATTCCGCTCAGGGAAGGAAAGAGACCCAGTACTTC. It is translated as CASSRNSAQGRKETQYF.

This clone was picked up a small number of times. This chain connects TRBV4-1 to TRBJ2-5; D gene uncertain. The CDR3 runs 15 residues. CDR1 is MGHRA, CDR2 YSYEKL, per germline. V was pared by 0 bases and J by 5 bases, with 13 bases between. CDR3 sequence (DNA): TGCGCCAGCAGCCAAGATGAAGATAGCCGGGAGACCCAGTACTTC. It yields the protein CASSQDEDSRETQYF.

The V gene is TRBV20-1, the J gene TRBJ2-3; maybe TRBD2 (5 bases). CDR3 length: 12 amino acids. V was clipped by 3 bases and J by 5 bases, with 9 bases between them. Germline-derived CDR1 and CDR2 are DFQATT and SNEGSKA (reference sequence). The CDR3 nucleotides are TGCAGTGCTAGTCTAGCAGTAGATACGCAGTATTTT. Protein product: CSASLAVDTQYF.

The V gene is TRBV27, the J gene TRBJ1-2; D is possibly TRBD1 (6 bases). From germline, CDR1 is MNHEY and CDR2 SMNVEV (reference sequence). Trimming stripped 10 bases from V and 2 bases from J, with 20 bases between. CDR3 length equals 15 residues. This CDR3 reads CATRRGAELNYGYTF. The CDR3 DNA follows: TGTGCCACCCGCAGGGGTGCAGAATTGAACTATGGCTACACCTTC.

The chain couples TRBV30 to TRBJ2-1; possible D gene TRBD2, 5 bases. This CDR3 is built from 15 residues. Germline V CDR1 and CDR2: GTSNPN, SVGIG (reference sequence). V lost 7 bases and J lost 4, with 20 bases in between. Written as DNA, the CDR3 is TGTGCCTCGAGGGTGGGCAACTTGAGATACAATGAGCAGTTCTTC. It codes for CASRVGNLRYNEQFF. Drawing the rest from reference TRBV30 and TRBJ2-1, the complete variable domain is SQTIHQWPATLVQPVGSPLSLECTVEGTSNPNLYWYRQAAGRGLQLLFYSVGIGQISSEVPQNLSASRPQDRQFILSSKKLLLSDSGFYLCASRVGNLRYNEQFFGPGTRLTVL.

Note on this clone: This sample includes further DNA sequences coding for the same CDR3. The chain carries TRBV18 and TRBJ1-1; possibly TRBD1 for D (5 bases). Germline loops: CDR1 KGHSH, CDR2 LQKENI. V was trimmed by 6 bases and J by 1 base, leaving 9 bases between them. The CDR3 has 13 residues. The CDR3: CASSPGGNTEAFF. The CDR3 nucleotides are TGTGCCAGCTCCCCCGGGGGGAACACTGAAGCTTTCTTT. The entire variable domain, with the rest obtained from reference TRBV18 and TRBJ1-1, is as follows: NAGVMQNPRHLVRRRGQEARLRCSPMKGHSHVYWYRQLPEEGLKFMVYLQKENIIDESGMPKERFSAEFPKEGPSILRIQQVVRGDSAAYFCASSPGGNTEAFFGQGTRLTVV.

The gene calls are TRBV24-1 and TRBJ1-1, with D hard to call. The CDR3 loop spans 19 amino acids. Germline CDR1 reads KGHDR; CDR2 reads SFDVKD. The ends were cut back, 4 bases at V and 5 bases at J, with 28 bases in the middle. The chain's CDR3 is CATSECLRGNVRIWTEAFF. The CDR3 nucleotides read TGTGCCACCAGTGAATGCCTCCGGGGTAACGTTCGCATCTGGACTGAAGCTTTCTTT.

Only one count was recorded for this clone. The genes are TRBV7-2 and TRBJ2-1; TRBD1 matches at 7 bases. The CDR3 covers 13 residues. The junction had 4 bases not matched to a gene; V was cut back by 4 bases and J by 7 bases. Germline-derived CDR1 and CDR2 are SGHTA and FQGNSA. The CDR3: CASSSGQTNEQFF. The CDR3 region has the DNA TGTGCCAGCAGCTCGGGACAGACGAATGAGCAGTTCTTC.

The chain carries TRBV27 and TRBJ1-3; D may be TRBD1 (5 bases). CDR3 length: 16 residues. CDR1 MNHEY and CDR2 SMNVEV come from the germline V gene (reference sequence). V gave up 5 bases and J gave up 1 base, with 15 bases separating them. DNA of the CDR3: TGTGCCAGCAGTCAAACCAGTGGGGCTTCTGGAAACACCATATATTTT. Translated: CASSQTSGASGNTIYF.

This chain's CDR3 is CASSPTLTGGGNTIYF. In DNA form, the CDR3 reads TGCGCCAGCAGCCCGACCCTCACAGGGGGTGGAAACACCATATATTTT. The chain links TRBV5-1 to TRBJ1-3; the match to TRBD1 covers 8 bases. This CDR3 comprises 16 residues. The trim removed 4 bases at V and 3 bases at J, leaving 9 bases unmatched. CDR1 is SGHRS, CDR2 YFSETQ, per germline.

Only one count was recorded for this clone. V is TRBV4-1 and J is TRBJ1-1, with 9 positions matching TRBD1. Germline lookup yields CDR1 MGHRA and CDR2 YSYEKL. The CDR3 runs 20 residues. The J segment lost 6 bases and the V segment lost 2 bases, leaving 22 bases of the junction unmatched. The chain's CDR3 is CASSQYDTPGTGRGSAEAFF. The CDR3 nucleotides are TGCGCCAGCAGCCAATACGATACTCCCGGGACAGGGAGGGGGAGCGCTGAAGCTTTCTTT.

This clone has a count of ten or more. V usage is TRBV5-1 and J usage is TRBJ2-6, with 9 bases identical to TRBD1. The length of the CDR3 is 17 residues. Trimming cost V 2 bases and J 3 bases; bases outside gene matches: 6. From germline, CDR1 is SGHRS and CDR2 YFSETQ. CDR3 nucleotides: TGCGCCAGCAGCTTCGGACAGGGGCCTGGTGGGGCCAACGTCCTGACTTTC. Translation gives CASSFGQGPGGANVLTF.

The rearrangement uses TRBV12-3 or TRBV12-4 and TRBJ2-1; 7 bases agree with TRBD2. The V gene end was trimmed by 3 bases and the J gene end by 7 bases; junction bases not matched to a gene: 3. This CDR3 region has 13 residues. CDR3 loop: CASSFPRGNEQFF. CDR3 DNA sequence: TGTGCCAGCAGTTTCCCGCGGGGGAATGAGCAGTTCTTC.

This chain uses TRBV9 with TRBJ2-7; a possible D gene is TRBD1 (5 bases). Per germline, CDR1 SGDLS and CDR2 YYNGEE. The CDR3 runs to 15 residues. The V gene lost 0 bases and the J gene lost 4 bases, with 14 bases spanning the gap. The CDR3 reads CASSVGWGSDYEQYF. DNA for the CDR3: TGTGCCAGCAGCGTAGGTTGGGGCTCGGATTACGAGCAGTACTTC.

J is TRBJ2-3 and V is TRBV2, with 7 bases that match TRBD1. The CDR3 totals 14 residues. Trimming took 7 bases from V and 0 from J; bases not matched to a gene: 4. CDR1 and CDR2 from the germline V gene are SNHLY and FYNNEI. CDR3 DNA: TGTGCCAGCACGACAGGGCCAAGCACAGATACGCAGTATTTT. It specifies CASTTGPSTDTQYF.

J is TRBJ2-3 and V is TRBV7-3, with D hard to call. The V gene lost 2 bases and the J gene lost 2 bases, with 8 bases spanning the gap. The CDR3 runs to 14 residues. Germline V gene sequence: CDR1 SGHTA, CDR2 FQGTGA. CDR3 nucleotides: TGTGCCAGCAGCTTAGCGGCACACACAGATACGCAGTATTTT. Translation: CASSLAAHTDTQYF. The full variable domain, rest sourced from reference TRBV7-3 and TRBJ2-3, is GAGVSQTPSNKVTEKGKYVELRCDPISGHTALYWYRQSLGQGPEFLIYFQGTGAADDSGLPNDRFFAVRPEGSVSTLKIQRTERGDSAVYLCASSLAAHTDTQYFGPGTRLTVL.

V and J are TRBV2 and TRBJ1-1; D is possibly TRBD1 (6 bases). The CDR3 totals 15 residues. Per the germline V gene, CDR1 is SNHLY and CDR2 is FYNNEI. Trimming shortened V by 6 bases and J by 3 bases, and 17 bases separated the two germline ends. For the CDR3, the DNA is TGTGCCAGCAGCAGGACAGAGGAGTGGGACACTGAAGCTTTCTTT. It codes for CASSRTEEWDTEAFF.

The V and J genes are TRBV5-6 and TRBJ1-2, with TRBD1 as a possible D gene (5 bases). The CDR3 sequence is 14 residues long. The V end lost 2 bases, the J end lost 0 bases, and 8 bases lay between the germline ends. Germline V lookup: CDR1 SGHDT, CDR2 YYEEEE. The CDR3 sequence is CASSLGAANYGYTF. DNA of the CDR3: TGTGCCAGCAGCTTAGGGGCAGCTAACTATGGCTACACCTTC.

This clone was counted a few times. This chain joins TRBV4-1 and TRBJ2-1; no clear D. Looked up from germline, CDR1 is MGHRA and CDR2 is YSYEKL. V was clipped by 7 bases and J by 6 bases, with 7 bases between them. The CDR3 length is 11 residues. The CDR3 region has the DNA TGCGCCAGCAAAAGTAGCAATGAGCAGTTCTTC. This gives the protein CASKSSNEQFF.

The V call is TRBV2, the J call TRBJ2-7; TRBD1 is a possible D gene (6 bases). CDR3 length equals 13 residues. The V and J ends lost 6 bases and 5 bases respectively, with 14 bases between them. Per germline, CDR1 SNHLY and CDR2 FYNNEI. The CDR3 sequence is CASRLYREHEQYF. For the CDR3, the DNA is TGTGCCAGCAGACTCTACAGGGAGCACGAGCAGTACTTC.